One sample yielded the 16 T cell receptor beta chains listed below, sequenced in a study of identical twins. In TCRdb, the 5' RACE reads were re-called with MiXCR into one record per CDR3 protein. Counted here are around 450,000 distinct CDR3 sequences, more than 13% occurring once; the ten biggest clones make up roughly 0.56%. This same sample was also part of a study on yellow fever vaccine responses in identical twins.

Sequenced input: CD4+ T cells sorted from blood. All receptors come from a woman younger than 35 in good health.

The sample holds a few counts of this clonotype. V and J are TRBV18 and TRBJ2-4; no reliable D call. Germline V gene data show CDR1 as KGHSH and CDR2 as LQKENI. The V end lost 3 bases, the J end lost 2 bases, and 11 bases lay between the germline ends. CDR3 length equals 15 residues. The CDR3 sequence is CASSPELSPKNIQYF. The DNA of the CDR3 is TGTGCCAGCTCACCGGAGTTGTCACCCAAAAACATTCAGTACTTC.

The chain has TRBV20-1 and TRBJ2-5; the D gene is possibly TRBD2 (6 bases). The CDR3 runs 13 residues. V was pared by 5 bases and J by 2 bases, with 12 bases between. The V gene's germline CDR1 is DFQATT and CDR2 SNEGSKA (reference sequence). CDR3 region: CSAGPGLQETQYF. In DNA form, the CDR3 reads TGCAGTGCTGGCCCGGGACTGCAAGAGACCCAGTACTTC.

V and J are TRBV4-1 and TRBJ2-3; D is perhaps TRBD2 (6 bases). Trimming stripped 5 bases from V and 3 bases from J, with 15 bases between. The CDR3 runs to 15 residues. Germline V gene data show CDR1 as MGHRA and CDR2 as YSYEKL. CDR3 loop: CASSVLGLATDTQYF. The DNA for the CDR3 is TGCGCCAGCAGCGTCTTGGGGCTAGCGACAGATACGCAGTATTTT.

The chain employs TRBV6-5 and TRBJ2-1; 8 bases agree with TRBD2. The CDR3 is 14 amino acids. Germline V gives CDR1 MNHEY, CDR2 SVGAGI. V was clipped by 0 bases and J by 13 bases; unmatched bases: 8. The CDR3 nucleotides read TGTGCCAGCAGTTACTCGCCCAGGCGGGGGGCACAGTTCTTC. It yields the protein CASSYSPRRGAQFF.

This clonotype has only a few counts. The chain carries TRBV7-2 and TRBJ1-5, with 7 bases lining up with TRBD1. Trimming at V came to 3 bases and at J to 7 bases, leaving 9 bases not matched to a gene. CDR3 length: 15 amino acids. Per germline, CDR1 SGHTA and CDR2 FQGNSA. CDR3 amino acids: CASSFLGNRGQPQHF. In nucleotides, the CDR3 is TGTGCCAGCAGCTTCCTGGGGAACAGGGGACAGCCCCAGCATTTT.

The sample holds a few counts of this clonotype. This sequence joins TRBV4-2 and TRBJ2-5; 7 nucleotides align to TRBD2. The germline gives CDR1 LGHNA, CDR2 YNFKEQ. This CDR3 comprises 14 residues. V dropped 0 bases and J dropped 5; count of bases not matched to a gene: 3. CDR3 protein: CASSQEWRGETQYF. CDR3 nucleotides: TGTGCCAGCAGCCAAGAGTGGCGGGGGGAGACCCAGTACTTC.

Only a few counts were recorded for this clonotype. The chain combines TRBV12-3 or TRBV12-4 with TRBJ2-1; 11 bases are shared with TRBD2. Trimming took 8 bases from V and 6 from J; bases not matched to a gene: 3. The CDR3 runs 13 residues. The CDR3 spells CASGTSGPNEQFF. In DNA, the CDR3 is TGTGCCAGCGGGACTAGCGGCCCCAATGAGCAGTTCTTC.

A word on this clonotype: The junction departs from germline at one end; a sequencing error may be responsible. This chain connects TRBV20-1 to TRBJ1-2; D call uncertain. The CDR3 extends over 17 amino acids. In germline, CDR1 is DFQATT, CDR2 SNEGSKA (reference sequence). CDR3 nucleotides: TGCTGTGCTAGAGATCTTTGGCACCAACAAACTAACTATGGCTACACCTTC. Translation: CCARDLWHQQTNYGYTF.

This clonotype was seen a handful of times. V usage is TRBV5-1 and J usage is TRBJ2-7, with D possibly called TRBD1 or TRBD2 (5 bases each). V was trimmed by 0 bases and J by 1 base, leaving 17 bases between them. Germline V lookup: CDR1 SGHRS, CDR2 YFSETQ. The CDR3 extends over 17 amino acids. DNA of the CDR3: TGCGCCAGCAGCTTGGAGGCTCTTGGGACGGTGTCCTACGAGCAGTACTTC. This codes for CASSLEALGTVSYEQYF.

This clonotype was seen repeatedly, ten times or more. This chain uses TRBV28 with TRBJ2-7, with TRBD2 identical over 11 bases. CDR3 length: 15 amino acids. Looked up from germline, CDR1 is MDHEN and CDR2 is SYDVKM. Trimming cost V 6 bases and J 5 bases; bases outside gene matches: 9. The CDR3 sequence: CASSGTSGDRNEQYF. In DNA form, the CDR3 reads TGTGCCAGCAGCGGGACTAGCGGCGACAGAAACGAGCAGTACTTC.

V usage is TRBV3-1 and J usage is TRBJ2-5, with D perhaps matching TRBD2 (6 bases). This CDR3 contains 15 residues. CDR1 is LGHDT, CDR2 YNNKEL, per germline (reference sequence). Trimming stripped 5 bases from V and 2 bases from J, with 15 bases between. For the CDR3, the DNA is TGTGCCAGCAGCTTCCGATCCGGGGGACAAGAGACCCAGTACTTC. This encodes CASSFRSGGQETQYF.

The chain is built from TRBV12-3 or TRBV12-4 and TRBJ2-5; maybe TRBD2 (5 bases). Trimming removed 5 bases from V and 7 bases from J, with 14 bases in between. The CDR3 has 13 residues. The CDR3 spells CASSKTPEGTQYF. For the CDR3, the DNA is TGTGCCAGCAGTAAGACGCCAGAGGGGACCCAGTACTTC.

This chain uses TRBV12-3 or TRBV12-4 with TRBJ2-1, with TRBD2 matching 8 bases. V was pared by 5 bases and J by 5 bases, with 11 bases of the junction left unmatched. This CDR3 has 16 amino acids. CDR3 in DNA: TGTGCCAGCAGTGGCCAAATGACTAGCGTCGACAATGAGCAGTTCTTC. It translates to CASSGQMTSVDNEQFF.

CDR3 nucleotide sequence: TGCAGTGCTCGTCCCGACAGCCTAGGTCAGGGATACGAGCAGTACTTC. Translation gives CSARPDSLGQGYEQYF. V gene TRBV20-1 combines with J gene TRBJ2-7; perhaps TRBD1 as D (5 bases). The CDR3 spans 16 residues. Germline loops: CDR1 DFQATT, CDR2 SNEGSKA (reference sequence). V was pared by 5 bases and J by 4 bases, with 24 bases between.

This clonotype was picked up many times. This sequence joins TRBV29-1 and TRBJ2-3; 8 bases are a match to TRBD2. The J segment lost 4 bases and the V segment lost 6 bases, leaving 9 bases of the junction unmatched. This CDR3 region has 14 residues. Germline lookup yields CDR1 SQVTM and CDR2 ANQGSEA. This CDR3 reads CSVMSGRRADTQYF. The CDR3 nucleotides read TGCAGCGTAATGAGCGGGAGAAGGGCAGATACGCAGTATTTT.

This clonotype was seen many times. The rearrangement joins TRBV3-1 to TRBJ2-3; no firm D call. The germline gives CDR1 LGHDT, CDR2 YNNKEL (reference sequence). This CDR3 region has 13 residues. V was trimmed by 4 bases and J by 1 base, leaving 6 bases between them. The CDR3 nucleotides are TGTGCCAGCAGCCTGTATGGCACAGATACGCAGTATTTT. This encodes CASSLYGTDTQYF.